The next 7 T cell receptor beta chains were all read from a single sample in a study of CD8 T cells in ankylosing spondylitis. TCRdb reprocessed the 5' RACE reads with MiXCR, giving one entry per CDR3 protein. The sample yields 250,000 to 300,000 distinct CDR3 sequences, 15% to 20% seen once. Sequencing used blood, either unsorted or a sorted T cell fraction (not recorded which). Source of these receptors: a male donor with ankylosing spondylitis or in good health (not recorded which).

The CDR3: CASSPLAGPSEETQYF. The CDR3 DNA sequence: TGTGCCAGCAGCCCCCTAGCGGGGCCCTCGGAAGAGACCCAGTACTTC. The chain links TRBV4-2 to TRBJ2-5; 9 bases are shared with TRBD2. Germline loops: CDR1 LGHNA, CDR2 YNFKEQ. The CDR3 has 16 residues. The V segment lost 4 bases and the J segment 3 bases; nucleotides outside the gene matches: 9.

V and J are TRBV6-5 and TRBJ2-6; D is ambiguous. The CDR3 loop spans 13 amino acids. Germline CDR1 reads MNHEY; CDR2 reads SVGAGI. V lost 3 bases and J 3 bases, leaving 3 bases between the germline ends. CDR3 sequence reads: CASSYGGANVLTF. The CDR3 bases are TGTGCCAGCAGTTATGGTGGGGCCAACGTCCTGACTTTC.

The table lists this clonotype with many counts. V is TRBV7-6 and J is TRBJ2-1; 8 bases are a match to TRBD2. The CDR3 length is 16 residues. Germline lookup yields CDR1 SGHVS and CDR2 FNYEAQ. V shed 1 base and J 4 bases; nucleotides not matched to a gene: 6. The CDR3 sequence is CASSLEPLAAYNEQFF. CDR3 bases: TGTGCCAGCAGCTTAGAGCCACTAGCGGCATACAATGAGCAGTTCTTC.

The chain has TRBV25-1 and TRBJ2-7; tentative D call: TRBD2 (5 bases). V was trimmed by 3 bases and J by 7 bases, leaving 22 bases between them. The CDR3 runs 16 residues. Germline lookup yields CDR1 MGHDK and CDR2 SYGVNS. CDR3 protein: CASSDGPALRDPEQYF. The CDR3 coding sequence is TGTGCCAGCAGTGATGGGCCTGCTCTCCGGGATCCGGAGCAGTACTTC.

The chain couples TRBV28 to TRBJ2-3; the D gene is possibly TRBD1 (5 bases). From germline, CDR1 is MDHEN and CDR2 SYDVKM. The ends were cut back, 5 bases at V and 4 bases at J, with 10 bases in the middle. This CDR3 contains 13 residues. The CDR3 sequence: CASSVGVADTQYF. Here the CDR3 DNA reads TGTGCCAGCAGTGTAGGGGTTGCAGATACGCAGTATTTT.

V is TRBV3-1 and J is TRBJ2-7; D is uncertain. Germline values: CDR1 LGHDT, CDR2 YNNKEL (reference sequence). The CDR3 consists of 15 residues. V was pared by 0 bases and J by 2 bases, with 11 bases between. DNA of the CDR3: TGTGCCAGCAGCCAAGATTTAAGCGTACCCTACGAGCAGTACTTC. Protein sequence: CASSQDLSVPYEQYF.

The rearrangement uses TRBV24-1 and TRBJ2-1; no clear D gene. The germline CDR1 and CDR2 sequences are KGHDR and SFDVKD. Trimming pared 3 bases from V and 0 bases from J, leaving 17 bases between. The CDR3 has 18 amino acids. This chain's CDR3 is CATSDGFSPSRSYNEQFF. The CDR3 DNA sequence: TGTGCCACCAGTGATGGTTTTAGCCCCTCGCGCTCCTACAATGAGCAGTTCTTC.